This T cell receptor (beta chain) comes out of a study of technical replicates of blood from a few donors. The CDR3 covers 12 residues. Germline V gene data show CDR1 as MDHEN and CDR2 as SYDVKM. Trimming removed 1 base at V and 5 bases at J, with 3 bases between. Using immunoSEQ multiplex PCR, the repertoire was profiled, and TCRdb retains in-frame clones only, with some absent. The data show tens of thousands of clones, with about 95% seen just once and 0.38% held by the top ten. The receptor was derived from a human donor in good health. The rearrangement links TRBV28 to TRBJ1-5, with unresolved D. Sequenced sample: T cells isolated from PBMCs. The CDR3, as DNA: TGTGCCAGCAGTTTATTCGATCAGCCCCAGCATTTT. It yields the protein CASSLFDQPQHF.